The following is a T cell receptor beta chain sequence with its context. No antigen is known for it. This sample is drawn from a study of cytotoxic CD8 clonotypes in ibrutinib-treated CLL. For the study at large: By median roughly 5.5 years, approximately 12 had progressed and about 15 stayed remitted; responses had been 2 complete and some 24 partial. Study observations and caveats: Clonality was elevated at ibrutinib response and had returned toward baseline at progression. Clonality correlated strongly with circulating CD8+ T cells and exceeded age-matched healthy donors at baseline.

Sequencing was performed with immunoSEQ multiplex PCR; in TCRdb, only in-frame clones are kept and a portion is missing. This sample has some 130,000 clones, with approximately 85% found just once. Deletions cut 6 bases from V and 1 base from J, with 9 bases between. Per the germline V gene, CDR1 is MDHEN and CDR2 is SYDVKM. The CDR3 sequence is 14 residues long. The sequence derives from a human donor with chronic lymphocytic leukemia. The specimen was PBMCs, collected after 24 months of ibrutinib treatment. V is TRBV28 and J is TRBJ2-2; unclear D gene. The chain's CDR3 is CASRSNQNTGELFF. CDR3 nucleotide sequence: TGTGCCAGCAGATCGAACCAGAACACCGGGGAGCTGTTTTTT.